One and the same sample provided the 13 T cell receptor beta chains below, sequenced in a study of T cell responses to AZD1222 COVID-19 vaccine. Libraries were prepared by immunoSEQ multiplex PCR; TCRdb keeps only in-frame clonotypes and omits some of them. The sample has approximately 140,000 clones, 88% seen once. The input for sequencing was peripheral blood, taken on day 0 of AZD1222 vaccination. Receptors originate from an adult in good health.

The gene calls are TRBV12-5 and TRBJ1-1; D remains ambiguous. The CDR3 is 14 amino acids. V was clipped by 3 bases and J by 0 bases, with 8 bases between them. In germline, CDR1 is LGHNT, CDR2 FRNRAP. The CDR3 protein is CASGLAELNTEAFF. CDR3 coding DNA: TGTGCTAGTGGTTTAGCAGAGCTGAACACTGAAGCTTTCTTT.

The gene calls are TRBV29-1 and TRBJ2-6, with D possibly matching TRBD2 (6 bases). The V end lost 4 bases, the J end lost 1 base, and 11 bases lay between the germline ends. The CDR3 is made up of 15 amino acids. Germline assignment: CDR1 SQVTM and CDR2 ANQGSEA. Written as DNA, the CDR3 is TGCAGCGTTGTTGTGGAGGGGTCTGGGGCCAACGTCCTGACTTTC. It specifies CSVVVEGSGANVLTF.

The gene calls are TRBV3-1 (or the pseudogene TRBV3-2) and TRBJ2-6, with 9 nucleotides matching TRBD1. CDR1 and CDR2 (germline): LGHDT, YNNKEL (reference sequence). V dropped 4 bases and J dropped 1; count of bases not matched to a gene: 5. This CDR3 is built from 17 residues. The CDR3 DNA reads as TGTGCCAGCAGCCGGGACAGGGTTAGTTCTGGGGCCAACGTCCTGACTTTC. The encoded protein is CASSRDRVSSGANVLTF.

V and J are TRBV10-3 and TRBJ2-7; no reliable D call. CDR1 ENHRY and CDR2 SYGVKD come from the germline V gene. The CDR3 is 12 amino acids. Trimming pared 5 bases from V and 6 bases from J, leaving 11 bases between. The CDR3 loop is CAISSYSGEQYF. The CDR3 nucleotides are TGTGCCATCAGTTCATACAGTGGCGAGCAGTACTTC.

The chain joins TRBV3-1 (or the pseudogene TRBV3-2) to TRBJ1-1; TRBD1 might be the D (5 bases). This CDR3 is built from 14 residues. With 6 bases removed from V and 1 base from J, the gap between germline ends came to 12 bases. The germline V gene encodes CDR1 LGHDT and CDR2 YNNKEL (reference sequence). DNA for the CDR3: TGTGCCAGCAGGGGGAACAGGAAGAACACTGAAGCTTTCTTT. It codes for CASRGNRKNTEAFF.

In this sample, this clone turned up once. This chain connects TRBV5-1 to TRBJ1-1, with TRBD1 as a possible D gene (5 bases). The V gene's germline CDR1 is SGHRS and CDR2 YFSETQ. The CDR3 is 17 amino acids. Trimming stripped 0 bases from V and 0 bases from J, with 15 bases between. CDR3 coding DNA: TGCGCCAGCAGCTTGGGGGACCTCACAAGGGTGAACACTGAAGCTTTCTTT. Its protein is CASSLGDLTRVNTEAFF.

The chain recombines TRBV20-1 with TRBJ2-1; no firm D call. The CDR3 spans 11 residues. In germline, CDR1 is DFQATT, CDR2 SNEGSKA (reference sequence). Trimming stripped 6 bases from V and 10 bases from J, with 13 bases between. The CDR3 DNA reads TGCAGTGCACGGACCCGAGTAGAGCAGTTCTTC. Its translation is CSARTRVEQFF.

This chain connects TRBV2 to TRBJ1-6; possible D gene TRBD1, 6 bases. The germline V gene encodes CDR1 SNHLY and CDR2 FYNNEI. V was trimmed by 6 bases and J by 5 bases, leaving 11 bases between them. The CDR3 is 14 amino acids. CDR3 residues: CASSPQGHNSPLHF. The CDR3 DNA sequence: TGTGCCAGCAGCCCACAGGGACATAATTCACCCCTCCACTTT.

The rearrangement uses TRBV16 and TRBJ2-1, with 10 bases identical to TRBD2. This CDR3 has 16 residues. The germline V gene has CDR1 KGHSY and CDR2 FQNENV. V lost 3 bases to trimming and J lost 9 bases; unmatched junction nucleotides: 11. The CDR3 DNA reads TGTGCCAGCAGCCAGAGAAGCGGGGGGGCAACTGGTGAGCAGTTCTTC. It encodes CASSQRSGGATGEQFF.

CDR3: CATSVQETQYF. CDR3 nucleotide sequence: TGTGCCACCAGTGTCCAAGAGACCCAGTACTTC. This sequence joins TRBV24-1 and TRBJ2-5; no firm D call. The V end was cut by 5 bases, the J end by 1 base, with 1 base between. In germline, CDR1 is KGHDR, CDR2 SFDVKD. This CDR3 comprises 11 residues.

The gene calls are TRBV7-9 and TRBJ1-2, with D possibly TRBD1 on 5 matching bases. The CDR3 loop spans 14 amino acids. Trimming shortened V by 2 bases and J by 4 bases, and 11 bases separated the two germline ends. The germline gives CDR1 SEHNR, CDR2 FQNEAQ (reference sequence). CDR3 loop: CASSLLGGPYGYTF. CDR3 DNA: TGTGCCAGCAGCTTACTTGGGGGACCCTATGGCTACACCTTC.

The rearrangement uses TRBV6-4 and TRBJ1-1, with 8 positions matching TRBD1. Trimming took 3 bases from V and 6 from J; bases not matched to a gene: 3. This CDR3 comprises 13 residues. Germline V lookup: CDR1 MRHNA, CDR2 SNTAGT. The CDR3 nucleotides are TGTGCCAGCAGTGAACAGGGGGGCGCTGAAGCTTTCTTT. Protein: CASSEQGGAEAFF.

The chain uses TRBV7-2 and TRBJ2-3; D remains ambiguous. V dropped 2 bases and J dropped 0 bases, with 9 bases sitting between them. The CDR3 consists of 15 residues. Per germline, CDR1 SGHTA and CDR2 FQGNSA. The CDR3 bases are TGTGCCAGCAGCTTAAATACCCCTAGCACAGATACGCAGTATTTT. Protein: CASSLNTPSTDTQYF.